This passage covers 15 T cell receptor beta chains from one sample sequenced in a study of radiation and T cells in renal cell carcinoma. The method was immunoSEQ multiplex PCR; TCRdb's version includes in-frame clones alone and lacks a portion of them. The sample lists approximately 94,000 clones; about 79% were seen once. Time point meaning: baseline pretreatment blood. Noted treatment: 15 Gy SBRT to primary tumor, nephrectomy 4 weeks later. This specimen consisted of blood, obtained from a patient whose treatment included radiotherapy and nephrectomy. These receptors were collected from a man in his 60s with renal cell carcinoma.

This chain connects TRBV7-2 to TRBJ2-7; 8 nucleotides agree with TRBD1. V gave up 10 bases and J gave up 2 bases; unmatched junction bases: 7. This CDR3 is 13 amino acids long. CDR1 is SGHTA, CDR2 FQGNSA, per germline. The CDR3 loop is CATTRTGPYEQYF. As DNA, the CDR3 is TGTGCCACCACCCGGACAGGGCCCTACGAGCAGTACTTC.

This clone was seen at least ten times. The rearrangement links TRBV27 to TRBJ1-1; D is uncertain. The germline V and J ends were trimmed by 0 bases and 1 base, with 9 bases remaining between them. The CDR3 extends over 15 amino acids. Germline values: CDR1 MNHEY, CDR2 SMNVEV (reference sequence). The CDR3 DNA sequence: TGTGCCAGCAGTTTATCCCACCCCTCGAACACTGAAGCTTTCTTT. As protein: CASSLSHPSNTEAFF.

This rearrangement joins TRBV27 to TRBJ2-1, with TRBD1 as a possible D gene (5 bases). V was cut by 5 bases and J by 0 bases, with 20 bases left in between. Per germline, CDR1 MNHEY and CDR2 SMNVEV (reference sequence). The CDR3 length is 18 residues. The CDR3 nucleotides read TGTGCCAGCAGTCTTCCACTTACTACAGGTAGCTCCTACAATGAGCAGTTCTTC. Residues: CASSLPLTTGSSYNEQFF.

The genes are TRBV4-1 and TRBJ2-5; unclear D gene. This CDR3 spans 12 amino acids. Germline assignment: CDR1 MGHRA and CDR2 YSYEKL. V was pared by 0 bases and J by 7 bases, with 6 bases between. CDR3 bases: TGCGCCAGCAGCCAAGATCGAGGGACCCAGTACTTC. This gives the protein CASSQDRGTQYF.

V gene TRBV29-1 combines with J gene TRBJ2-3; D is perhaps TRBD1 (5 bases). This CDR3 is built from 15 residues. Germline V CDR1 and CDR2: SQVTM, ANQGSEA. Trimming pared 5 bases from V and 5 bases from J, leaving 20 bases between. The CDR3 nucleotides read TGCAGCGTTCAGACCCGAGCAGGGTCATTAGATACGCAGTATTTT. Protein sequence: CSVQTRAGSLDTQYF.

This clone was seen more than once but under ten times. The CDR3 reads CASSEATNTEAFF. The CDR3 DNA is TGTGCCAGCAGTGAAGCCACGAACACTGAAGCTTTCTTT. This chain links TRBV6-1 with TRBJ1-1, with D uncertain. V was clipped by 0 bases and J by 1 base, with 3 bases between them. CDR3 length equals 13 residues. The germline V gene encodes CDR1 MNHNS and CDR2 SASEGT.

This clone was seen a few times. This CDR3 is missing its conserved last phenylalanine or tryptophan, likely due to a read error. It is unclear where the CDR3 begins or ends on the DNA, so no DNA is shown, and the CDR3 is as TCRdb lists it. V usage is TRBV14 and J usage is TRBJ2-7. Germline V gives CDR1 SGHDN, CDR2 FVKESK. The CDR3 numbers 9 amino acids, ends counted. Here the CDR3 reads CASSPRRLD.

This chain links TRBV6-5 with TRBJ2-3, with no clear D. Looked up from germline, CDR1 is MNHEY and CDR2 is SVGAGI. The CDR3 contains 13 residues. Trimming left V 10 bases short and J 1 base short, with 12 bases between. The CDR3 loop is CATLQRGTDTQYF. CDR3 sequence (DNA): TGTGCCACCCTCCAAAGGGGCACAGATACGCAGTATTTT.

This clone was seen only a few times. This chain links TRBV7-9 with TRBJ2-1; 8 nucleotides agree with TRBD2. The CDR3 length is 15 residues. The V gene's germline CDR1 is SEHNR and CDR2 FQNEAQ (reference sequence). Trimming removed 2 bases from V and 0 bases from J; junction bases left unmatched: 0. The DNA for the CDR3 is TGTGCCAGCAGCTTACTAGCGGGCTCCTACAATGAGCAGTTCTTC. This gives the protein CASSLLAGSYNEQFF.

The CDR3, as DNA: TGCGCCAGCAGCCGCGGCAGGGAATCAGGGGAGCTGTTTTTT. This encodes CASSRGRESGELFF. J is TRBJ2-2 and V is TRBV4-1; tentatively, D is TRBD1 (5 bases). The V and J ends lost 4 bases and 8 bases respectively, with 14 bases between them. Germline CDR1 is MGHRA and CDR2 is YSYEKL. This CDR3 is 14 amino acids long.

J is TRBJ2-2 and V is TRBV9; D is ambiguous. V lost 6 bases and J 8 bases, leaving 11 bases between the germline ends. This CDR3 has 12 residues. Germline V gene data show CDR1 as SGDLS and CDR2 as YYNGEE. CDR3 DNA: TGTGCCAGCAAGCATGAAGGGGGGGAGCTGTTTTTT. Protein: CASKHEGGELFF.

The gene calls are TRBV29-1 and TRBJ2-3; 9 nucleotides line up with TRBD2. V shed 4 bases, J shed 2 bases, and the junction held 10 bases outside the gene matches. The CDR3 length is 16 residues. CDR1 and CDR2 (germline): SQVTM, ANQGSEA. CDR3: CSVGPSGKWNTDTQYF. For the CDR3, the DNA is TGCAGCGTTGGCCCTAGCGGGAAATGGAACACAGATACGCAGTATTTT.

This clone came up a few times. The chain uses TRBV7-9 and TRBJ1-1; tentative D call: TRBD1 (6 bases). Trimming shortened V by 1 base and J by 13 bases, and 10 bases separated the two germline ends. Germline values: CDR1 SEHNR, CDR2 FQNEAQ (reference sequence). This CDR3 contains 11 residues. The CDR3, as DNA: TGTGCCAGCAGCTTAGTCAGGGGTGTTTTCTTT. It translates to CASSLVRGVFF.

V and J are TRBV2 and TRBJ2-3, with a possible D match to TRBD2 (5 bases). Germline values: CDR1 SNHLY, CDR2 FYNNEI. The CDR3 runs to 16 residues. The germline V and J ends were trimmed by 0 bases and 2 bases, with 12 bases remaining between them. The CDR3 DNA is TGTGCCAGCAGTGAAGCGCGAGCGGCCCTCACAGATACGCAGTATTTT. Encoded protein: CASSEARAALTDTQYF.

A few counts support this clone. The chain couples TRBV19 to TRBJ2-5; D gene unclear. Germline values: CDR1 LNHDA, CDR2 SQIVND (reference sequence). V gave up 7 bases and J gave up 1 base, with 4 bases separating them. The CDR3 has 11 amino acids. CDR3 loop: CASTGQETQYF. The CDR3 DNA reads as TGTGCCAGTACAGGCCAAGAGACCCAGTACTTC.